This T cell receptor (beta chain) is from a study of T cell responses to AZD1222 COVID-19 vaccine (dated by TCRdb to about 2021). Looking at the study overall: AZD1222 recipients with second doses at about 4 weeks or about 12 weeks were pooled, because spike-specific TCR depth and breadth did not differ between schedules. TCR sequencing was performed for roughly 240 trial participants, of whom around 200 were given two doses of AZD1222 and around 25 were given two doses of MenACWY control vaccine. Trial participants were enrolled by age into 18-55, 56-69 and 70-plus year subgroups, with around 140, 26 and 57 TCR-sequenced participants respectively. The paper's findings and limits, for the study overall: In the small 56-69-year group, the increase in depth fell short of significance, most likely because of low power. A significant rise in spike-specific TCR breadth and depth was observed after two AZD1222 doses relative to day 0 and relative to MenACWY recipients. No day 14 peak-response samples were available, so repertoires were characterized only after the peak T cell response. Vaccine-associated CD4 TCRs spanned the whole spike protein, with dominant responses in regions 160-218 and 743-854. Conclusions about previously exposed vaccinees are limited because only six or seven AZD1222 recipients were SARS-CoV-2 seropositive at baseline. Reportedly, almost half of the unique spike-specific TCRs recognized epitopes lying outside the regions that are mutated in the B.1.351 and B.1.1.7 variants. Participants were mostly white British, with more females than males. The authors suggested clonal diversity may have been underestimated.

The CDR3 regions of human TCRbeta chains were analyzed by immunosequencing. On the study's bioinformatics: Repertoire TCRs were matched against a reference library of SARS-CoV-2-specific TCRs generated with the MIRA antigen-specificity platform. Breadth meant the fraction of unique TCRs that were SARS-CoV-2-associated, whereas depth meant the fraction of total T cells that were SARS-CoV-2-associated. Using the MIRA data, each spike-specific TCR was mapped to the spike region that the TCR reacts to and placed in a CD4 or CD8 class. Log10-transformed breadth and depth values were compared by one-way ANOVA with Sidak's multiple comparisons tests. Sourced from immuneACCESS, this table was stored by TCRdb with only in-frame sequences that have V and J called. A share of the clones is absent; for the studies checked, an unresolved V gene accounts for under half, and the remainder has no known explanation. From that table come the V and J calls and clone size; the DNA was used to work out D and trimming. This sample is represented by about 88,000 clones; roughly nine tenths of them were singletons. The leading ten clones occupy 3.7% of the sample.

CDR1 and CDR2, looked up from the germline V gene, are SQVTM and ANQGSEA. The V and J ends are trimmed by 5 bases and 5 bases, leaving 15 bases between them. CDR3 length: 13 amino acids, cysteine to phenylalanine. The sequence is cut down to CDR3 DNA, 39 bases in frame from base 1. This clone was seen only a few times. The antigen it recognizes is unknown. No qualities accompany the bases; no much larger clone lies one base away. This specimen's time point label, interpreted: baseline before first vaccination. Vaccinee samples were obtained from the UK trials COV001 and COV002, which included a single-blind randomized controlled phase 2/3 trial of AZD1222 (ChAdOx1 nCoV-19) in healthy adults. For TCRbeta chain sequencing, PBMC samples from trial participants were taken at day 0 and at day 28 after the second dose.

The sequences come from peripheral blood, collected on day 0 of AZD1222 vaccination. The source of this sequence is an adult in good health. The chain is encoded by TRBV29-1 joined to TRBJ1-2; 6 matching bases give a weak D call of TRBD1. This receptor carries the CDR3 CSVRTGPTYGYTF. The bases are TGCAGCGTTCGCACAGGGCCAACTTATGGCTACACCTTC. The reference TRBV29-1 and TRBJ1-2 proteins fill in what lies around the CDR3, so the full variable domain reads SAVISQKPSRDICQRGTSLTIQCQVDSQVTMMFWYRQQPGQSLTLIATANQGSEATYESGFVIDKFPISRPNLTFSTLTVSNMSPEDSSIYLCSVRTGPTYGYTFGSGTRLTVV.